This TCR beta chain was observed in a study of synovial regulatory T cells in juvenile arthritis. Donors were around eleven juvenile idiopathic arthritis patients with active disease, 3 polyarticular and 8 oligoarticular. Details on this clone: Antigen specificity is unknown.

CDR1 MNHNY and CDR2 SVGAGI come from the germline V gene (reference sequence). The CDR3 contains 13 residues. Nucleotide data are not available. TCRdb's table, derived via immunoSEQ multiplex PCR, lists solely in-frame clones and lacks some. The table for this sample gives 9,700 or so clones. Study results and caveats: Synovial Treg CDR3 sequences overlapped more with iaTregs than other circulating Tregs. TCR diversity was lower in inflammation-associated blood Treg cells than in other blood Treg cells.

The TCR was taken from a donor younger than 30 with juvenile idiopathic arthritis. The chain joins TRBV6-6 to TRBJ2-7; TCRdb outputs TRBD2, but without DNA this stays unchecked. Material for sequencing was Treg cells from blood. The subset was: HLA-DR+ inflammation-associated blood Treg cells. CDR3 region: CASSGFLSGEQYF.